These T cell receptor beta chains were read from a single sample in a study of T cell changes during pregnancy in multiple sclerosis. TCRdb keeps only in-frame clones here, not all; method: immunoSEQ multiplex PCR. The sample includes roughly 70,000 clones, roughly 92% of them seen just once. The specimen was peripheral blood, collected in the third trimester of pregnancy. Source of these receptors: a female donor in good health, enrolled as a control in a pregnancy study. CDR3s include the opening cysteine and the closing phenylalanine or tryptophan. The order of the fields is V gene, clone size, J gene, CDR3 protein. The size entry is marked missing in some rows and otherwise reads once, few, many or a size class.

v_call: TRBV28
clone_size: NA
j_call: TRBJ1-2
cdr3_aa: CASSLGTGTPYGYTF

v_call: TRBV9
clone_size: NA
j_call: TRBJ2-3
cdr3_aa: CASSVRTSTDTQYF

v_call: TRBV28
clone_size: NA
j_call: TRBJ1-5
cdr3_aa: CASSLGDSSSNQPQHF

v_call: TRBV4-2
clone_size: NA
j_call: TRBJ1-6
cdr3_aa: CASSPVGENSPLHF

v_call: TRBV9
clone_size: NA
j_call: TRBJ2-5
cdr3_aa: CASSAPGGWETQYF

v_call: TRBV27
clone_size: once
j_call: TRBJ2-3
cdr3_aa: CASSFVAGDTQYF

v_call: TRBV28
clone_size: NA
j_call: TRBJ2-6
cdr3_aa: CASSPPGLTNANVLTF

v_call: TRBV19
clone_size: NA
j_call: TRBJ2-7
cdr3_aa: CASSIGGDSYEQYF

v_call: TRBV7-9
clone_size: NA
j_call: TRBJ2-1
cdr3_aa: CASSGRGGKQFF

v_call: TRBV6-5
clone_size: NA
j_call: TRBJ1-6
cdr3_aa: CASSWGAPNSPLHF

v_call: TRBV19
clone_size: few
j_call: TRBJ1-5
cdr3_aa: CASSIQQGEGQPQHF

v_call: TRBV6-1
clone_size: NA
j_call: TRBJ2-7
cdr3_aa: CASSEAGGGYEQYF

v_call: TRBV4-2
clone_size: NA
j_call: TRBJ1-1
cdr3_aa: CASSQERTGQVDTEAFF

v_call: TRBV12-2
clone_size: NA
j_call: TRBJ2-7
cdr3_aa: CASRSGSKRQGRLFYEQYF

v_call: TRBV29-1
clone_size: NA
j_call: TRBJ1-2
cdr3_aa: CSVETGTGYGYTF

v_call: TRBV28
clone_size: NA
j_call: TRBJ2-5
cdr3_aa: CAAGASGRLVKETQYF

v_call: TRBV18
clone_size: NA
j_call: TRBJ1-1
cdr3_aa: CASRQGLDTEAFF

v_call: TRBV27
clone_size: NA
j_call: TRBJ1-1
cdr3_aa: CASSLHRGNTEAFF

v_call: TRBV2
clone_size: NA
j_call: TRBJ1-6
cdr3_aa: CASSEVNYSPLHF

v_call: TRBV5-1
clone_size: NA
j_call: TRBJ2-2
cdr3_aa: CASSFQIGGNTGELFF

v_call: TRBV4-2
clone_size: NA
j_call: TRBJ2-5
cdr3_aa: CASSHLGDKGETQYF

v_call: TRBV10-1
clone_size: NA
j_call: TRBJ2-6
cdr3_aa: CASSDAGSGANVLTF

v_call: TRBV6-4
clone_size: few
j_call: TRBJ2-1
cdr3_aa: CASSDSSSYNEQFF

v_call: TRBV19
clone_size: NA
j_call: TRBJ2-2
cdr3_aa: CASRLAGGGTGELFF

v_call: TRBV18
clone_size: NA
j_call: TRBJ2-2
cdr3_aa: CASSHGLAGYGGELFF

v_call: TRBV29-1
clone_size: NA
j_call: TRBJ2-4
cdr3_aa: CSVRQGPKNIQYF

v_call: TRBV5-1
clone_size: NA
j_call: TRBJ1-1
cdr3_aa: CASSFSWRVMNTEAFF

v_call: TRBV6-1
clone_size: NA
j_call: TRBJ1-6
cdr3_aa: CAIKAGERNSPLHF

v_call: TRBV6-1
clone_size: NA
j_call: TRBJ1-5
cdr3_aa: CATGVKALRNQPQHF

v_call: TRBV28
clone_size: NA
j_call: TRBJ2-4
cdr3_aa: CASSSRPGFQYF